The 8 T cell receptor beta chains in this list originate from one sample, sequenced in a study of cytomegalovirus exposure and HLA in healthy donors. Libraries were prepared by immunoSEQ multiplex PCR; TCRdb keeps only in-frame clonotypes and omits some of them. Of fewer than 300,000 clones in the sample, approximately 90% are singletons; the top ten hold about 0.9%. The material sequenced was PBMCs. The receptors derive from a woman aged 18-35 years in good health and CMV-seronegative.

The DNA for the CDR3 is TGTGCCAGCAGCGGACTCAGAGGGTACGAGCAGTACTTC. Translated, it gives CASSGLRGYEQYF. The chain carries TRBV9 and TRBJ2-7; a possible D gene is TRBD2 (5 bases). The germline V gene encodes CDR1 SGDLS and CDR2 YYNGEE. The CDR3 runs to 13 residues. Trimming cost V 3 bases and J 4 bases, with 11 bases left between them.

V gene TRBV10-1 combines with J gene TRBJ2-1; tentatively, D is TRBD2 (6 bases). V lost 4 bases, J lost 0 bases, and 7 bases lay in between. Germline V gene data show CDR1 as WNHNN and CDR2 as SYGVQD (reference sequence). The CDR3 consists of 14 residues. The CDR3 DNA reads TGCGCCAGCAGTGTCGGGAGCTCCTACAATGAGCAGTTCTTC. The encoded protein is CASSVGSSYNEQFF.

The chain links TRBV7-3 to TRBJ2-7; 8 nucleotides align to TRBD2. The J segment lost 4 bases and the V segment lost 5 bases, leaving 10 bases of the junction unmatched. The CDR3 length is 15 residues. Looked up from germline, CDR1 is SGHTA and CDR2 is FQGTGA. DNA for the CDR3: TGTGCCAGCAGCACTAAACGGACTAGCTCGTACGAGCAGTACTTC. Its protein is CASSTKRTSSYEQYF.

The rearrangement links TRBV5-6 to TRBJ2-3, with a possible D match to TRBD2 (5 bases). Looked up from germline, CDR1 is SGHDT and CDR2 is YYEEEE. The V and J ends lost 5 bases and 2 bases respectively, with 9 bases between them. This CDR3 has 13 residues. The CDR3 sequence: CASRREATDTQYF. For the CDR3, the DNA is TGTGCCAGCAGGAGGGAAGCCACAGATACGCAGTATTTT.

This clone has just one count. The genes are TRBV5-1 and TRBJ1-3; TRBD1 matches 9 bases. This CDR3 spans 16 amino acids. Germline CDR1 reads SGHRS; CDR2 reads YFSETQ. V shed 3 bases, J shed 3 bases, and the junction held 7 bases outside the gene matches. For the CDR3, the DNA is TGCGCCAGCAGCTATGACACAGGGGGCTTTGGAAACACCATATATTTT. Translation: CASSYDTGGFGNTIYF.

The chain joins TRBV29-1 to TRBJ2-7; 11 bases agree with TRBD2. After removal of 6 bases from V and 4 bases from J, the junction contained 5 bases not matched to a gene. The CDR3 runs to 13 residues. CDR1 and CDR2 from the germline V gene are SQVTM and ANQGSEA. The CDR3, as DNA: TGCAGCGTGAGACTAGCGGGAATGTACGAGCAGTACTTC. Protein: CSVRLAGMYEQYF.

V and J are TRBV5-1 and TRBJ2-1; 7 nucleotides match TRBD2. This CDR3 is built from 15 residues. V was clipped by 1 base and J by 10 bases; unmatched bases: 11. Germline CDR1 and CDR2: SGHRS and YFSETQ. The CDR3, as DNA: TGCGCCAGCAGCTTGAATCGCGGGAGTGTTGGGGAGCAGTTCTTC. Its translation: CASSLNRGSVGEQFF.

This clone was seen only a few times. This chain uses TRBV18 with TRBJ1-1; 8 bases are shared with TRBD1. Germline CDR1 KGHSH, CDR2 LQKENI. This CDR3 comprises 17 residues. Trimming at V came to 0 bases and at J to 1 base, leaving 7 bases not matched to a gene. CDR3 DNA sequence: TGTGCCAGCTCACCACCGGGACAGGTTCGTGGGAACACTGAAGCTTTCTTT. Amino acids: CASSPPGQVRGNTEAFF.